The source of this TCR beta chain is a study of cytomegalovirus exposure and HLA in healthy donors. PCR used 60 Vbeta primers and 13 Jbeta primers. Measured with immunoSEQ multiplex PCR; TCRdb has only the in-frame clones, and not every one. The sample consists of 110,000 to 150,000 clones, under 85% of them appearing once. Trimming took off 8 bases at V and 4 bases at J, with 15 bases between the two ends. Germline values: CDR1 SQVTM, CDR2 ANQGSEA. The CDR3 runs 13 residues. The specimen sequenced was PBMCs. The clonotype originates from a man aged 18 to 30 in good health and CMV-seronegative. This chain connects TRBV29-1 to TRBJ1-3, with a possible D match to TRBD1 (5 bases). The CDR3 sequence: CSYQETVGNTIYF. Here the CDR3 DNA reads TGCAGCTATCAAGAGACAGTCGGAAACACCATATATTTT.